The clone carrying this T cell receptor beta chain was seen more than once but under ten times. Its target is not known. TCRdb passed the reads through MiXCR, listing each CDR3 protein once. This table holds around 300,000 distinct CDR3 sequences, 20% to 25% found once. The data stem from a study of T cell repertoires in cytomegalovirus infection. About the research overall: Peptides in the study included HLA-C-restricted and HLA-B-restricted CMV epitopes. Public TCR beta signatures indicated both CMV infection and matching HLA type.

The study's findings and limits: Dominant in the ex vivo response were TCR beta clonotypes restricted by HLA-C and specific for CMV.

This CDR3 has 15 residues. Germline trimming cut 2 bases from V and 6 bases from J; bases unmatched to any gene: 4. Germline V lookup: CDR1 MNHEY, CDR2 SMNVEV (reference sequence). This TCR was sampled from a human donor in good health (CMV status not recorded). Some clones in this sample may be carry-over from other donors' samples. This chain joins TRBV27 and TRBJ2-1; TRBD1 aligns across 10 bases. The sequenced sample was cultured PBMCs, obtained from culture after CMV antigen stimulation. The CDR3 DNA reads TGTGCCAGCAGTTTAGTCGGGACAGGGGTCAATGAGCAGTTCTTC. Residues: CASSLVGTGVNEQFF.